Sequencing of this T cell receptor (beta chain) was carried out in a study of T cells in Graves' hyperthyroidism and ophthalmopathy. J lost 0 bases, V lost 6 bases, and 13 bases had no gene match. Germline-derived CDR1 and CDR2 are DFQATT and SNEGSKA (reference sequence). This CDR3 contains 17 residues. Across 18 months, stable Graves' hyperthyroidism was marked by no progression to ophthalmopathy. TCR beta CDR3 sequences were amplified from RNA transcripts. Carried out on the TCR CDR3, a first-round RT-PCR used the HTBI primer set. TCRdb processed the multiplex PCR reads anew with MiXCR; each CDR3 protein has one entry. The sample lists a few hundred thousand distinct CDR3 sequences, around a sixth seen once, with less than 9.5% in the top ten. Comment on this clonotype: Its antigen remains unidentified.

Findings of the study overall: Progression to ophthalmopathy was predicted a median of roughly seven months early.

This chain joins TRBV20-1 and TRBJ2-7, with 11 bases lining up with TRBD2. The source of this sequence is a woman younger than 45 with Graves' hyperthyroidism. Sequencing was done on a sample of blood. This CDR3 is CSATGTSGSRSSYEQYF. The CDR3 DNA follows: TGCAGTGCAACCGGGACTAGCGGTTCCCGGAGCTCCTACGAGCAGTACTTC.